This record covers a single TCR beta chain. The antigen is undetermined. This sample was included in a study of vaccination and CD4 T cells after COVID-19. Study context: Investigators took post-vaccine samples a median 72 days after dose two, within a range of 14 to 241. Overlapping SARS-CoV-2, HCoV-NL63, HCoV-OC43 and HCoV-229E spike peptides were used to stimulate cells. Whole-study findings and limits: For convalescent patients, a median about 86% of reactive clones surfaced exclusively after vaccination.

Stated treatment: roughly 10-day PBMC culture with coronavirus spike peptide pools or control peptides (ViraFEST assay). For ViraFEST, peptide pools expanded antigen-specific T cells, after which the TCRs were sequenced. The CDR3 spans 15 residues. Trimming took 3 bases from V and 6 from J; bases not matched to a gene: 7. The V gene's germline CDR1 is MDHEN and CDR2 SYDVKM. Sequence data for DNA of cultured CD4+ T cells were generated by the Oncomine TCR Beta short-read assay. MiXCR, applied by TCRdb to the PCR reads, yields one record per CDR3 protein. Of 15,000 to 20,000 distinct CDR3 sequences listed, approximately 70% are singletons.

The receptor's source is a human donor who had recovered from COVID-19. The chain is built from TRBV28 and TRBJ1-5; 8 bases align to TRBD1. Sequenced sample: CD4+ T cells from blood, cultured in vitro. The CDR3 DNA is TGTGCCAGCAGTTTCCGGACAGGGTTAAGTCAGCCCCAGCATTTT. It yields the protein CASSFRTGLSQPQHF.